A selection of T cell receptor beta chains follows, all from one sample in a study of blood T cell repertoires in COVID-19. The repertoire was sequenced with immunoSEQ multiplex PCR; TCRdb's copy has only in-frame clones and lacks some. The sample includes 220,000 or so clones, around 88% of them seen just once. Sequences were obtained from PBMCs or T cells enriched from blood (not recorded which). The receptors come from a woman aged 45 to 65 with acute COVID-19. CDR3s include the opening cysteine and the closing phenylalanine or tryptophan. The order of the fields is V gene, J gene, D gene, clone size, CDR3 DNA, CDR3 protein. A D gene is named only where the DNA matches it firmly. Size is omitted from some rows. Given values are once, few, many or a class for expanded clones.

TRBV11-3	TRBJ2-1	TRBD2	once	TGTGCCAGCAGCTTATCCTCCAGCGGGAGTAGGGATGAGCAGTTCTTC	CASSLSSSGSRDEQFF
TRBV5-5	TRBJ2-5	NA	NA	TGTGCCAGCAGCCTGTCGGGTTCCCCAGAGACCCAGTACTTC	CASSLSGSPETQYF
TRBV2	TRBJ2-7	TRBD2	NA	TGTGCCAGCAGTGAAGCTGGGAGACTAGCGAGTCTCTCCTACGAGCAGTACTTC	CASSEAGRLASLSYEQYF
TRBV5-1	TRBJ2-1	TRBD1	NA	TGCGCCAGCAGCTGGGGACAGGGGGCAAGGAATGAGCAGTTCTTC	CASSWGQGARNEQFF
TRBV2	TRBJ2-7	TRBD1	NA	TGTGCCAGCAAGAGGGCCGGACAGGGGGCGGGCGAGCAGTACTTC	CASKRAGQGAGEQYF
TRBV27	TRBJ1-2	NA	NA	TGTGCCAGCCGTGATTGGGACTCGGGGTGGAGTGGCTACACCTTC	CASRDWDSGWSGYTF
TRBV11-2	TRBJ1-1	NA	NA	TGTGCCAGCAGCCCGCTTGGGGGGGAAGCTTTCTTT	CASSPLGGEAFF
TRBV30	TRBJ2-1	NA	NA	TGTGCCTGGAGTGTCGAGGGTGAGCAGTTCTTC	CAWSVEGEQFF
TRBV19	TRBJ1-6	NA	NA	TGTGCCAGTAGTATACCGCTATCGGGGTCACCCCTCCACTTT	CASSIPLSGSPLHF
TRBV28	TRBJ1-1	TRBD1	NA	TGTGCCAGCAGTCCTCGACAGGGGGACACCACTGAAGCTTTCTTT	CASSPRQGDTTEAFF
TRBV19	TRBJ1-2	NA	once	TGTGCCAGTAGTGTATCGGCTAACTATGGCTACACCTTC	CASSVSANYGYTF
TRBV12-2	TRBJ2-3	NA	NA	TGTGCAAGTCGCGACACTAGCGGGGCTAGCACAGATACGCAGTATTTT	CASRDTSGASTDTQYF
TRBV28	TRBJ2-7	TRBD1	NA	TGTGCCAGCAGTTTCCGCCGACAGGGCTTGTACTTC	CASSFRRQGLYF
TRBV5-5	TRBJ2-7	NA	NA	TGTGCCAGCCACTTCGGTACGGTATCCTCCTACGAGCAGTACTTC	CASHFGTVSSYEQYF
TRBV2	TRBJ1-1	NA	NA	TGTGCCAGCACTACCCTCGGAGGACAGTCTGAAGCTTTCTTT	CASTTLGGQSEAFF
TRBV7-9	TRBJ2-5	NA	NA	TGTGCCAGCAGCTTACAGGGGCACGGCCTAGAGACCCAGTACTTC	CASSLQGHGLETQYF
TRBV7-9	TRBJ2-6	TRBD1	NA	TGTGCCAGCAGCTTTTACCGGGACAGGGGATCTGGGGCCAACGTCCTGACTTTC	CASSFYRDRGSGANVLTF
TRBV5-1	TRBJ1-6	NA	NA	TGCGCCAGCGCCCGGGGGGCTAATTCACCCCTCCACTTT	CASARGANSPLHF
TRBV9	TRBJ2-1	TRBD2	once	TGTGCCAGCAGCGTCCGACTAGCGGGAGTGTTAGAGCAGTTCTTC	CASSVRLAGVLEQFF
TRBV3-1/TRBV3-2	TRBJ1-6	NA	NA	TGTGCCAGCAGCCAAGTCAATACGCGGGGAAGGTGGGGTTATAATTCACCCCTCCACTTT	CASSQVNTRGRWGYNSPLHF
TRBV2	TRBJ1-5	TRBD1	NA	TGTGCCAGCAGGACGAGACAGGGGGCTCATCAGCCCCAGCATTTT	CASRTRQGAHQPQHF
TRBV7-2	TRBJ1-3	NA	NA	TGTGCCAGCAGCTCCCGGGCGGGGGGAAACACCATATATTTT	CASSSRAGGNTIYF
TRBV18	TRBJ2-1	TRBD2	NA	TGTGCCAGCTCACCGTCTAGCGGGGCTTCCTACAATGAGCAGTTCTTC	CASSPSSGASYNEQFF
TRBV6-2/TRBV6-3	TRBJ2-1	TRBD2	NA	TGTGCCAGCAGTTACCCCTCTCGGCGGGAGGGCCGCGGTGAGCAGTTCTTC	CASSYPSRREGRGEQFF
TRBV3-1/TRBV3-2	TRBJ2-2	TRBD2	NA	TGTGCCAGCGGACTAGTCACCGGGGAGCTGTTTTTT	CASGLVTGELFF
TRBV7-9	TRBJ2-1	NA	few	TGTGCCAGCAGCTTAGAGCGTAATGAGCAGTTCTTC	CASSLERNEQFF
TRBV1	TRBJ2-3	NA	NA	TGCACCAGCAGCCAGCCGGCAGGCGATACGCAGTATTTT	CTSSQPAGDTQYF
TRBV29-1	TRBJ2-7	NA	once	TGCAGCGTTGGGAGCGTCTCCTACGAGCAGTACTTC	CSVGSVSYEQYF